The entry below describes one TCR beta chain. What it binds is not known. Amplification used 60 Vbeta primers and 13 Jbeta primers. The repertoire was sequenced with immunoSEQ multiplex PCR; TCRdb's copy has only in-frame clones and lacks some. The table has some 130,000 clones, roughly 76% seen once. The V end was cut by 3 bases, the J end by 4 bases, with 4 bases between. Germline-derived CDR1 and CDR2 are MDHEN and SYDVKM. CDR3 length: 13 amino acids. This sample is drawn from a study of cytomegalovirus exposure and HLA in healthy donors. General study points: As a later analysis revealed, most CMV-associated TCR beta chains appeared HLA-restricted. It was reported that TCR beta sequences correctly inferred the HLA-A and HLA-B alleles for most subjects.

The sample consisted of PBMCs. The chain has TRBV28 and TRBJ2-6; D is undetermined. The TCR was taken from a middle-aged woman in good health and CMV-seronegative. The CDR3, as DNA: TGTGCCAGCAGTTTGAGGGGGGCCAACGTCCTGACTTTC. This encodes CASSLRGANVLTF.